The source of this TCR beta chain is a study of blood T cell repertoires in COVID-19 (dated by TCRdb to about 2020). Concerning the study at large: Samples covering the acute and convalescent phases of COVID-19 were provided by collaborators in the United States, Italy and Spain. The material from the prospective study consisted of cDNA or gDNA derived from T cells, B-cell-depleted T cells, or PBMCs. The dataset comprised deeply sampled blood TCRbeta repertoires from subjects exposed to, actively infected with, or recovered from COVID-19. The repertoires were made available in a free public database intended to serve as a resource for research on the immune response to SARS-CoV-2. The samples were drawn from the first 160 participants of the ongoing ImmuneRACE study and from over a thousand subjects provided by 6 global collaborators. The sample metadata nearly always contained a de-identified subject ID, COVID-19 status, age in years and sex. HLA class I and class II types, where available, came from metadata supplied by the sample provider rather than from assay-based typing.

As regards this clone: Its antigen target is currently unknown. No much larger clone exists at a distance of one base, and base qualities are not known.

Whole blood was collected in K2EDTA tubes by collaborating institutions according to the institutions' own protocols. For TCRbeta analysis, collaborators shipped samples in one of three forms: frozen whole blood, isolated PBMCs, or DNA extracted from either of those sample types. The immunoSEQ Assay, a bias-controlled multiplex PCR, was used to amplify TCRbeta CDR3 regions from genomic DNA. Regarding the original processing steps: Within the assay, amplification of reference gene primers was used to estimate how many nucleated cells each sample contained. To quantify the absolute abundance of each unique TCRbeta CDR3 rearrangement, sequence reads were collapsed and filtered. Productive Simpson clonality was computed per sample as the square root of Simpson's diversity index over productive rearrangements. TCRdb carries this immuneACCESS record with in-frame sequences only. Its versions omit some clonotypes, under half of them owing to an unresolved V gene in the studies checked, with the rest unexplained. The V and J calls and clone size are taken from that table; D and trimming were inferred from the DNA. The sample table shows tens of thousands of clones, and roughly 80% are seen once. The ten largest make up about 6.2% of the sample.

The investigation overall reported the following: Clinical and demographic metadata were provided uncurated, with the amount varying by source and participant.

Trimming takes 5 bases off V and 3 bases off J; junction bases not matched to a gene: 6. The germline V gene (reference sequence) supplies CDR1 SEHNR and CDR2 FQNEAQ. Its CDR3 holds 16 amino acids, cysteine through phenylalanine. Left in the record is the CDR3 DNA by itself, 48 bases read in frame from the first base. The sample consisted of peripheral blood. The TCR sequence derives from a human donor in a cohort sampled during active or convalescent COVID-19. The sequence links TRBV7-9 to TRBJ2-1; 11 of the junction bases match TRBD2. The CDR3 here reads CASSMTSGVNYNEQFF. The base sequence is TGTGCCAGCAGCATGACTAGCGGGGTTAACTACAATGAGCAGTTCTTC.